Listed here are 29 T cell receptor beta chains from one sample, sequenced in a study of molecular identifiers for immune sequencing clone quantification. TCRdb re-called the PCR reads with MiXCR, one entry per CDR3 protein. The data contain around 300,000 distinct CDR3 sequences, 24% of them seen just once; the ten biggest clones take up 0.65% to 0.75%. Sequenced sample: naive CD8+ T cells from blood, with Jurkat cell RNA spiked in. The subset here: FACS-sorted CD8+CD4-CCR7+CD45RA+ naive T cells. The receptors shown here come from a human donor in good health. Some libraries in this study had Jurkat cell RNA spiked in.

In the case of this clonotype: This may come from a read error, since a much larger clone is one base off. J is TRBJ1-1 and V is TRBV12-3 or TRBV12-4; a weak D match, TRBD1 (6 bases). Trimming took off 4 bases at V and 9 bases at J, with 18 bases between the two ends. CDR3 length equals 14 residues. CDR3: CASSSAGAGTKAFF. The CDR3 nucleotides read TGTGCCAGCAGTTCGGCAGGGGCTGGAACTAAAGCTTTCTTT.

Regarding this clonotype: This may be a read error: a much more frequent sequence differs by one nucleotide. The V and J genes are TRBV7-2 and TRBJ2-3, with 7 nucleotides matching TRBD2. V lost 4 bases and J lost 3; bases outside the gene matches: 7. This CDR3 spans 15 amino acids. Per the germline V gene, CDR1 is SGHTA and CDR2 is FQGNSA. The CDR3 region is CASSSQRGFTDTQYF. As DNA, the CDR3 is TGTGCCAGCAGCTCTCAGCGGGGCTTTACAGATACGCAGTATTTT.

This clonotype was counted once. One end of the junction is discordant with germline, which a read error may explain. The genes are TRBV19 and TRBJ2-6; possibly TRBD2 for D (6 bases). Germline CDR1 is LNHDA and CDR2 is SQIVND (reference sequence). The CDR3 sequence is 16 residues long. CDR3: CASIPTKGGGADVLTF. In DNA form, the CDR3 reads TGTGCCAGTATCCCCACGAAAGGCGGCGGGGCCGACGTCCTGACTTTC.

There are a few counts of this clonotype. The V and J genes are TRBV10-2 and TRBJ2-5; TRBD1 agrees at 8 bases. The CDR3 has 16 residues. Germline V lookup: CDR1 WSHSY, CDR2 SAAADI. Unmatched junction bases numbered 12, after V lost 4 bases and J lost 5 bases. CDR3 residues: CASSGQTGAPGETQYF. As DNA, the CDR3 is TGCGCCAGCAGTGGACAGACAGGGGCCCCGGGGGAGACCCAGTACTTC.

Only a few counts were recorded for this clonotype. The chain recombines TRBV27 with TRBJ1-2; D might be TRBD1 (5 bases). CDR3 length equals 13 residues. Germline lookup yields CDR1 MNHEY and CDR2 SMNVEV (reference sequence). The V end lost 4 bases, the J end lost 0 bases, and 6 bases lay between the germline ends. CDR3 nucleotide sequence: TGTGCCAGCAGTTGGACACCTAACTATGGCTACACCTTC. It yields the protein CASSWTPNYGYTF.

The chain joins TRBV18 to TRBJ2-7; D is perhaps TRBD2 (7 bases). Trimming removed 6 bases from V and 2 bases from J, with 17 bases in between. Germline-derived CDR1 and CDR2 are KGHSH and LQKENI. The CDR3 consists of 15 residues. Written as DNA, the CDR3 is TGTGCCAGCTCCACAACAGGGAGGGGCGCCTACGAGCAGTACTTC. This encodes CASSTTGRGAYEQYF. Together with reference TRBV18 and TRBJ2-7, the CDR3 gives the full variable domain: NAGVMQNPRHLVRRRGQEARLRCSPMKGHSHVYWYRQLPEEGLKFMVYLQKENIIDESGMPKERFSAEFPKEGPSILRIQQVVRGDSAAYFCASSTTGRGAYEQYFGPGTRLTVT.

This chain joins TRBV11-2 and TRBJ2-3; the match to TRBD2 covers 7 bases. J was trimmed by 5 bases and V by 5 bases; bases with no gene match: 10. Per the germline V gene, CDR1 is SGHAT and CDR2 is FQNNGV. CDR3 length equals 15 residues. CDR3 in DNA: TGTGCCAGCAGCAGACGGGGAGGGTCTCGAGATACGCAGTATTTT. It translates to CASSRRGGSRDTQYF.

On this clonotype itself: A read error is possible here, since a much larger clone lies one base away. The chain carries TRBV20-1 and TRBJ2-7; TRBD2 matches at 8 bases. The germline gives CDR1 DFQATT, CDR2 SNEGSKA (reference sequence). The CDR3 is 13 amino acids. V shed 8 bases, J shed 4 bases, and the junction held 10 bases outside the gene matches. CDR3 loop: CSYSTSERYEQYF. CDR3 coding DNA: TGCAGTTACTCGACTAGCGAGAGATACGAGCAGTACTTC.

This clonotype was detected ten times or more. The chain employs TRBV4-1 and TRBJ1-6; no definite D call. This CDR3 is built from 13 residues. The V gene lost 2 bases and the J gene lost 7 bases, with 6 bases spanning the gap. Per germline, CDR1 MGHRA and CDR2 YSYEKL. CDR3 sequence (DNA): TGCGCCAGCAGCCAACTAGACAATTCACCCCTCCACTTT. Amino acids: CASSQLDNSPLHF.

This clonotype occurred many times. The chain's CDR3 is CASSSNSYNQPQHF. CDR3 DNA: TGTGCCAGCAGCTCAAACAGTTACAATCAGCCCCAGCATTTT. The chain uses TRBV7-2 and TRBJ1-5; unclear D gene. The germline V and J ends were trimmed by 4 bases and 3 bases, with 10 bases remaining between them. CDR1 is SGHTA and CDR2 is FQGNSA in the germline V gene. The CDR3 has 14 amino acids. The variable domain in full, with the rest retrieved from reference TRBV7-2 and TRBJ1-5, is GAGVSQSPSNKVTEKGKDVELRCDPISGHTALYWYRQSLGQGLEFLIYFQGNSAPDKSGLPSDRFSAERTGGSVSTLTIQRTQQEDSAVYLCASSSNSYNQPQHFGDGTRLSIL.

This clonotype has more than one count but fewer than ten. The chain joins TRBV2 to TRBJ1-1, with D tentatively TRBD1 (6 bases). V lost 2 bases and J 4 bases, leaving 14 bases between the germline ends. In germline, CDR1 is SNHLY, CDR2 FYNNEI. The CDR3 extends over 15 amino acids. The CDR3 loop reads CASSEFRDKLTEAFF. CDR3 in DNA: TGTGCCAGCAGTGAATTCCGGGACAAGCTCACTGAAGCTTTCTTT.

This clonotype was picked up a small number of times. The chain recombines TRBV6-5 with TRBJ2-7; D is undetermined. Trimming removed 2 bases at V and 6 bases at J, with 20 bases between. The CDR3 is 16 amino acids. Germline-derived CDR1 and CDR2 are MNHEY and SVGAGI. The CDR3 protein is CASSYRQRIADGEQYF. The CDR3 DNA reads TGTGCCAGCAGTTACCGACAACGAATCGCAGATGGCGAGCAGTACTTC.

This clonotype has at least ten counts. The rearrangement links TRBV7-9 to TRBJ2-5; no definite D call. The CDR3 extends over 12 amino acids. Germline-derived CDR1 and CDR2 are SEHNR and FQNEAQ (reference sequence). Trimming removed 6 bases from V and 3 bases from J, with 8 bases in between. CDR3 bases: TGTGCCAGCAGTTGGGTTAAAGAGACCCAGTACTTC. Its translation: CASSWVKETQYF.

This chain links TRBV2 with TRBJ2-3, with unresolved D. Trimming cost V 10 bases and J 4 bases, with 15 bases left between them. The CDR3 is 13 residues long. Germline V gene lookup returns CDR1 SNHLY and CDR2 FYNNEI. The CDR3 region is CANNAELPDTQYF. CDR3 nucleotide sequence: TGTGCCAACAACGCGGAGCTGCCAGATACGCAGTATTTT. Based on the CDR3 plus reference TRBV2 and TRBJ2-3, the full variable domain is EPEVTQTPSHQVTQMGQEVILRCVPISNHLYFYWYRQILGQKVEFLVSFYNNEISEKSEIFDDQFSVERPDGSNFTLKIRSTKLEDSAMYFCANNAELPDTQYFGPGTRLTVL.

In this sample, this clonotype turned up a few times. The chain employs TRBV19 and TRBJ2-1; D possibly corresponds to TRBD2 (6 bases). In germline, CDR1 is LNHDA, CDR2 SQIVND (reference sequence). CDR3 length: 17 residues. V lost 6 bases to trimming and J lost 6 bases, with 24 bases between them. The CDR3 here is CASRLFHGTLSPNEQFF. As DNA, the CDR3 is TGTGCCAGTAGACTCTTCCACGGGACTCTTAGTCCCAATGAGCAGTTCTTC.

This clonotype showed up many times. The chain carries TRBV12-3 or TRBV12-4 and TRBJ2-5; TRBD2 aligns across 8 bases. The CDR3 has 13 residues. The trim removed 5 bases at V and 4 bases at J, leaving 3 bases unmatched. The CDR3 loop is CASSEAGVETQYF. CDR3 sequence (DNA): TGTGCCAGCAGTGAAGCGGGAGTAGAGACCCAGTACTTC.

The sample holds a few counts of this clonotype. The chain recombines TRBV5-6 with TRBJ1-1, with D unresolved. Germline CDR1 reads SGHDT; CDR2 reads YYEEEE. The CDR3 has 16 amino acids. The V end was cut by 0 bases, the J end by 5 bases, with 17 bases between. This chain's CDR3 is CASSLVRGSGKTEAFF. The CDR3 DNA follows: TGTGCCAGCAGCTTGGTTCGGGGTTCTGGAAAGACTGAAGCTTTCTTT.

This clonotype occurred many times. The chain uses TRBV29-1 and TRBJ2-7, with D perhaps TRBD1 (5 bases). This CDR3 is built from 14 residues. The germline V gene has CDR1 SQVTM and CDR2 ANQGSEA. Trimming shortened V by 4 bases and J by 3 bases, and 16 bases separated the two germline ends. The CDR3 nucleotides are TGCAGCGTTGGTGGGGCCAGGGCAGACTACGAGCAGTACTTC. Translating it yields CSVGGARADYEQYF.

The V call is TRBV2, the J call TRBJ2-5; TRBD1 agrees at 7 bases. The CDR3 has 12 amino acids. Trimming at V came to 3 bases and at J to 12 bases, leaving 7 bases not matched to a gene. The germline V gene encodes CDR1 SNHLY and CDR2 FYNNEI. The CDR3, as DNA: TGTGCCAGCAGTGATCCGGGACAGCAAAAGTACTTC. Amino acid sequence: CASSDPGQQKYF. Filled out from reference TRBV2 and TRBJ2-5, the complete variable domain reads EPEVTQTPSHQVTQMGQEVILRCVPISNHLYFYWYRQILGQKVEFLVSFYNNEISEKSEIFDDQFSVERPDGSNFTLKIRSTKLEDSAMYFCASSDPGQQKYFGPGTRLLVL.

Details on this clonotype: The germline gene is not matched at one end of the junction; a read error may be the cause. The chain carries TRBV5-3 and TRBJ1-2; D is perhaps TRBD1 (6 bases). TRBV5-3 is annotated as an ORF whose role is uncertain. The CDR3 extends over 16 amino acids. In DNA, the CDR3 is TGTGCCAGCAGCTACAACATAGGACAGCCGCAAAATGGCTACACCTTC. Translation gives CASSYNIGQPQNGYTF.

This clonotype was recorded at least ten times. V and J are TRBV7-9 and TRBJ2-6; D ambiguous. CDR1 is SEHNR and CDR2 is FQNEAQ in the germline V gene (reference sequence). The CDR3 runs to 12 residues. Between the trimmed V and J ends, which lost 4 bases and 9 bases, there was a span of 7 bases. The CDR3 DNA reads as TGTGCCAGCAGCTCCCAAGGCAACGTCCTGACTTTC. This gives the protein CASSSQGNVLTF.

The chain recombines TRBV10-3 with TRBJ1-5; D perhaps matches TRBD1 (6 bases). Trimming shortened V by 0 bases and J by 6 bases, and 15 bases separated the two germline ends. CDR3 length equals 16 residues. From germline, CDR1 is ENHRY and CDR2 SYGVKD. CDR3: CAISESWAGEGQPQHF. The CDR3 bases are TGTGCCATCAGTGAGTCATGGGCAGGGGAAGGTCAGCCCCAGCATTTT.

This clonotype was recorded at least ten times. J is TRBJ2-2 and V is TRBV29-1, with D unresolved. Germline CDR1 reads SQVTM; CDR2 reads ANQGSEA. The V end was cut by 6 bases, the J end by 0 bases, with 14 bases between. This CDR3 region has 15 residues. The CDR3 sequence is CSVPNRDPNTGELFF. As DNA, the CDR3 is TGCAGCGTGCCTAATAGGGATCCGAACACCGGGGAGCTGTTTTTT.

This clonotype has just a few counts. The CDR3 coding sequence is TGTGCCAGCAGTCCGATCACTCGGTTGGGCTATAATTCACCCCTCCACTTT. It encodes CASSPITRLGYNSPLHF. The V gene is TRBV6-5, the J gene TRBJ1-6; D is ambiguous. Trimming pared 5 bases from V and 3 bases from J, leaving 17 bases between. CDR1 is MNHEY, CDR2 SVGAGI, per germline. The CDR3 loop spans 17 amino acids.

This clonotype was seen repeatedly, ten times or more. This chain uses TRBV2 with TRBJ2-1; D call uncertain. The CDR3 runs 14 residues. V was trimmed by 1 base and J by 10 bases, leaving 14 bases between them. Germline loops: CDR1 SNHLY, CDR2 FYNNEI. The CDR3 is CASSEVVAEREQFF. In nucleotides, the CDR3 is TGTGCCAGCAGTGAAGTTGTGGCCGAAAGAGAGCAGTTCTTC.

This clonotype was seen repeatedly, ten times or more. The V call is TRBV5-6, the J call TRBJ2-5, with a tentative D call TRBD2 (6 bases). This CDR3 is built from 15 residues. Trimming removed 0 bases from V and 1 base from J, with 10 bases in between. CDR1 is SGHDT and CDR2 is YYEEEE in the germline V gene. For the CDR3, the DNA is TGTGCCAGCAGCTTGGTAGCGGCATCCCAAGAGACCCAGTACTTC. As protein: CASSLVAASQETQYF.

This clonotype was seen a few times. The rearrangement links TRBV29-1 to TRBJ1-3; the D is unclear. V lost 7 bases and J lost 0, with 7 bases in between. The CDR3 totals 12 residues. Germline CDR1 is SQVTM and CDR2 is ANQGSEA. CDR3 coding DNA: TGCAGCGCCAAATTCTCTGGAAACACCATATATTTT. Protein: CSAKFSGNTIYF.

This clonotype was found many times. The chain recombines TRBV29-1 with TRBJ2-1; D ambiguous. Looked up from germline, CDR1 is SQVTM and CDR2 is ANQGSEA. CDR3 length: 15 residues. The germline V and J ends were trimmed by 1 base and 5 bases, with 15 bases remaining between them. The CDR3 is CSVEGQPKNHNEQFF. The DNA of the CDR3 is TGCAGCGTTGAAGGGCAGCCAAAAAACCACAATGAGCAGTTCTTC.

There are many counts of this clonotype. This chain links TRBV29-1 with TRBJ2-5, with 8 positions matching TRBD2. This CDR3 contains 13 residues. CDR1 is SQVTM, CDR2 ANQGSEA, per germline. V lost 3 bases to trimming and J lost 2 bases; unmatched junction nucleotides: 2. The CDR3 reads CSVDSGVQETQYF. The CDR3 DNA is TGCAGCGTTGATAGCGGGGTTCAAGAGACCCAGTACTTC.